The clone carrying this TCR beta chain came up once. It was RNA transcripts that yielded the amplified TCR beta CDR3 regions. The HTBI primer set was used in a first-round RT-PCR of the TCR CDR3. Each CDR3 protein is one row after TCRdb ran MiXCR on the multiplex PCR reads. The sample consists of around 200,000 distinct CDR3 sequences, over 15% of them appearing once. The germline V gene encodes CDR1 MGHRA and CDR2 YSYEKL. V lost 2 bases, J lost 2 bases, and 13 bases lay in between. The CDR3 has 16 amino acids. This entry is derived from a study of T cells in Graves' hyperthyroidism and ophthalmopathy.

The sequenced sample consisted of blood. The chain recombines TRBV4-1 with TRBJ1-3; TRBD1 might be the D (6 bases). The clonotype comes from a woman in her forties or fifties with Graves' hyperthyroidism. The DNA of the CDR3 is TGCGCCAGCAGCCAACCCGGGACACTTACTGGAAACACCATATATTTT. This codes for CASSQPGTLTGNTIYF.